This TCR beta chain was profiled in a study of siplizumab effects on memory and regulatory T cells. Whole-study findings and limits: Naive T cells looked more diverse than memory cells, and they looked like major contributors to the alloresponse. Unstimulated subsets contained matches for only a minor fraction of alloreactive clones. Mappable alloreactive CD4+ clones were on average about 62% Treg-derived with siplizumab, around 25% in controls.

To note about this clone: What it recognizes is unknown.

The CDR3 spans 14 residues. Germline-derived CDR1 and CDR2 are LNHDA and SQIVND (reference sequence). Trimming left V 8 bases short and J 9 bases short, with 20 bases between. Each sample had around 99,000 TCR templates assayed. Sequenced by immunoSEQ multiplex PCR; TCRdb stores in-frame clones only, minus some. This table holds 62,000 or so clones, less than 85% found once. The V gene is TRBV19, the J gene TRBJ2-1; D gene uncertain. The sequencing input was memory CD4+ T cells sorted from blood. The receptor was derived from a human donor in good health. The CDR3 sequence: CASRWQDDFGEQFF. The CDR3, as DNA: TGTGCCAGTCGGTGGCAGGACGACTTTGGTGAGCAGTTCTTC. The whole variable domain, filled in from reference TRBV19 and TRBJ2-1, reads DGGITQSPKYLFRKEGQNVTLSCEQNLNHDAMYWYRQDPGQGLRLIYYSQIVNDFQKGDIAEGYSVSREKKESFPLTVTSAQKNPTAFYLCASRWQDDFGEQFFGPGTRLTVL.